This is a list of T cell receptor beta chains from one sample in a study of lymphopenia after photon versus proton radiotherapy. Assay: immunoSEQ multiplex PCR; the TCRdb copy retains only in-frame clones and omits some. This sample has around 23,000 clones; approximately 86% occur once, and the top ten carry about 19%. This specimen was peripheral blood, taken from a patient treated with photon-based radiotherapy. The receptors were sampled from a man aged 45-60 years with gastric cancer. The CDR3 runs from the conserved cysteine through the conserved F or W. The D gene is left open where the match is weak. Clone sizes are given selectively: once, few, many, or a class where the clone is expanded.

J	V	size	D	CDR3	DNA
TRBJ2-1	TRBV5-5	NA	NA	CASSLMEEQFF	TGTGCCAGCAGCTTGATGGAGGAGCAGTTCTTC
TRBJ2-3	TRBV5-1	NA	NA	CASRQGISDTQYF	TGCGCCAGCAGACAGGGTATATCAGATACGCAGTATTTT
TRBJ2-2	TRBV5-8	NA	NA	CASSFRGSGELFF	TGTGCCAGCAGCTTCAGGGGTTCCGGGGAGCTGTTTTTT
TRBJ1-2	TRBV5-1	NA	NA	CASSLERDYGYTF	TGCGCCAGCAGCTTGGAACGGGACTATGGCTACACCTTC
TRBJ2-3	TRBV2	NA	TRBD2	CASSEPRLAGGTDTQYF	TGTGCCAGCAGTGAACCCAGACTAGCGGGGGGTACAGATACGCAGTATTTT
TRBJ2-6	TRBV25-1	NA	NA	CASRAQANGANVLTF	TGTGCCAGCAGAGCTCAGGCAAACGGGGCCAACGTCCTGACTTTC
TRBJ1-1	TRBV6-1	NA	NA	CASSGREKEAFF	TGTGCCAGCAGTGGCCGGGAAAAGGAAGCTTTCTTT
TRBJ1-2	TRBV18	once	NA	CASSPDEGFGYGYTF	TGTGCCAGCTCACCCGATGAAGGATTCGGCTATGGCTACACCTTC
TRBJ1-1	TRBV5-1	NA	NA	CASSLVWGSNTEAFF	TGCGCCAGCAGCTTGGTCTGGGGCTCGAACACTGAAGCTTTCTTT
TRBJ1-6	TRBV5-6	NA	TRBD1	CASSLESGGLLNSPLHF	TGTGCCAGCAGCTTGGAGTCAGGGGGCCTCCTTAATTCACCCCTCCACTTT
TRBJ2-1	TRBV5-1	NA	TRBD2	CASSRTSGGTYNEQFF	TGCGCCAGCAGCCGGACTAGCGGGGGGACCTACAATGAGCAGTTCTTC
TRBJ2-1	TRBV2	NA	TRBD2	CATQLAGGPGEQFF	TGTGCCACCCAACTAGCGGGGGGGCCGGGGGAGCAGTTCTTC
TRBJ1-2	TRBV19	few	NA	CASSLQGNYGYTF	TGTGCCAGTAGTCTGCAGGGCAACTATGGCTACACCTTC
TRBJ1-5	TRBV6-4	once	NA	CASRGVVRIINQPQHF	TGTGCCAGCAGGGGAGTCGTACGGATCATTAATCAGCCCCAGCATTTT
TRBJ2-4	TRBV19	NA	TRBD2	CASSTPGLEGAKNIQYF	TGTGCCAGTAGTACCCCAGGACTAGAAGGAGCCAAAAACATTCAGTACTTC
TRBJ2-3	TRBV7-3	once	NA	CASSPGRSDTQYF	TGTGCCAGCAGCCCGGGGCGGTCGGATACGCAGTATTTT
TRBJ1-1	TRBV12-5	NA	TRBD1	CASGLVLGRGTEAFF	TGTGCTAGTGGTTTGGTACTCGGCAGGGGGACTGAAGCTTTCTTT
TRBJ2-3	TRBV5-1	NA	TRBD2	CASSLAAGLSTDTQYF	TGCGCCAGCAGCTTGGCAGCGGGGCTTAGCACAGATACGCAGTATTTT
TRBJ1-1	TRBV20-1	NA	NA	CSAGVVVAFF	TGCAGTGCTGGGGTTGTGGTTGCTTTCTTT
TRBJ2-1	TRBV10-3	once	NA	CAISEVNNEQFF	TGTGCCATCAGTGAGGTTAACAATGAGCAGTTCTTC
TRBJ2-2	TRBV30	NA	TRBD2	CALTRAGGRTGELFF	TGTGCCTTAACCAGGGCGGGGGGCCGAACCGGGGAGCTGTTTTTT
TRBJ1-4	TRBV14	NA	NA	CASSSTLATNEKLFF	TGTGCCAGCAGCTCGACACTTGCAACTAATGAAAAACTGTTTTTT
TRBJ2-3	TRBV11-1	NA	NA	CASSFDEGDTQYF	TGTGCCAGCAGCTTCGATGAGGGAGATACGCAGTATTTT
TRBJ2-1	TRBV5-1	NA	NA	CASRRDYNEQFF	TGCGCCAGCAGGAGGGACTACAATGAGCAGTTCTTC
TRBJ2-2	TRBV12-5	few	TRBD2	CASGRWEGKKNTGELFF	TGTGCTAGTGGGAGGTGGGAGGGTAAGAAGAACACCGGGGAGCTGTTTTTT
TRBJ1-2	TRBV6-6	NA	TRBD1	CASKIPGQGAHGYTF	TGTGCCAGCAAGATCCCGGGACAGGGGGCGCATGGCTACACCTTC
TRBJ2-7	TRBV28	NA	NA	CASSPVTYEQYF	TGTGCCAGCAGTCCCGTAACCTACGAGCAGTACTTC
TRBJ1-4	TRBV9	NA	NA	CASSVEGWGGEKLFF	TGTGCCAGCAGCGTAGAAGGATGGGGGGGTGAAAAACTGTTTTTT
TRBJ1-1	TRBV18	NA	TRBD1	CASSPPMTGENTEAFF	TGTGCCAGCTCACCACCGATGACAGGGGAGAACACTGAAGCTTTCTTT
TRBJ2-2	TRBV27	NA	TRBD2	CASRKAGGNTGELFF	TGTGCCAGCAGAAAAGCGGGGGGAAACACCGGGGAGCTGTTTTTT
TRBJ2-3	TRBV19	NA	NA	CASSIGAPNTQYF	TGTGCCAGTAGTATTGGCGCCCCAAATACGCAGTATTTT
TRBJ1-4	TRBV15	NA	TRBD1	CATSRDRGTGEKLFF	TGTGCCACCAGCAGAGATCGGGGGACAGGCGAAAAACTGTTTTTT
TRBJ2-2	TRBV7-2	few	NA	CASSLGLYAGELFF	TGTGCCAGCAGCTTAGGGCTTTATGCCGGGGAGCTGTTTTTT
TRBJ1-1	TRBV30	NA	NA	CAWSRDSNTEAFF	TGTGCCTGGAGTCGCGACAGTAACACTGAAGCTTTCTTT
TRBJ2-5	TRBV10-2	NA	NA	CASSDVPPSGETQYF	TGCGCCAGCAGTGATGTCCCGCCTAGTGGAGAGACCCAGTACTTC
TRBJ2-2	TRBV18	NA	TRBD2	CASSPPAGKTGELFF	TGTGCCAGCTCACCCCCAGCGGGGAAAACCGGGGAGCTGTTTTTT
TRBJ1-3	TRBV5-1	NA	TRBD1	CASSFNPTGGSGNTIYF	TGCGCCAGCAGCTTCAACCCGACAGGGGGCTCTGGAAACACCATATATTTT
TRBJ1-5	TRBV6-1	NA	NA	CASSGVANQPQHF	TGTGCCAGTTCAGGGGTCGCGAATCAGCCCCAGCATTTT
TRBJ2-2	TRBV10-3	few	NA	CAISEVEVLNTGELFF	TGTGCCATCAGTGAGGTCGAGGTTTTGAACACCGGGGAGCTGTTTTTT
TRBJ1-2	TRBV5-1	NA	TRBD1	CASSPGSFDRVDGYTF	TGCGCCAGCAGCCCTGGATCGTTCGACAGGGTTGATGGCTACACCTTC
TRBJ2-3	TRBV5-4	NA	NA	CASSWDFDTQYF	TGTGCCAGCAGCTGGGACTTTGATACGCAGTATTTT
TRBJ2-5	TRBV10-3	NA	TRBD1	CAISQGAQETQYF	TGTGCCATCAGCCAGGGGGCCCAAGAGACCCAGTACTTC
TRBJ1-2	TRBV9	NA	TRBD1	CASRVAGGDGYTF	TGTGCCAGCAGAGTAGCAGGGGGCGATGGCTACACCTTC
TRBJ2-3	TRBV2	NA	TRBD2	CAREPDGLAGGPPSTDTQYF	TGTGCCAGGGAGCCGGACGGACTAGCGGGGGGGCCCCCTTCCACAGATACGCAGTATTTT
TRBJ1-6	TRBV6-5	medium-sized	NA	CASNGGRNSPLHF	TGTGCCAGCAATGGGGGACGCAATTCACCCCTCCACTTT
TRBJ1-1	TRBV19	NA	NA	CASSIARDTEAFF	TGTGCCAGTAGTATCGCAAGGGACACTGAAGCTTTCTTT
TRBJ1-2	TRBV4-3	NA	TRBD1	CASSQAGDRAYGYTF	TGCGCCAGCAGCCAAGCGGGGGACAGGGCCTATGGCTACACCTTC
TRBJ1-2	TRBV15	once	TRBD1	CATSREGTGNYGYTF	TGTGCCACCAGCAGAGAAGGGACAGGGAACTATGGCTACACCTTC
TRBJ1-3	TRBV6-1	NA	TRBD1	CASRETGSGNTIYF	TGTGCCAGCAGAGAGACAGGGTCCGGAAACACCATATATTTT
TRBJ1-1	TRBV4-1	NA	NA	CASSQHLGDTEAFF	TGCGCCAGCAGCCAACACTTAGGAGACACTGAAGCTTTCTTT